Sequencing of this T cell receptor (beta chain) was carried out in a study of T-cell memory formation after mild COVID-19. Study details: TCR clusters largely stayed donor specific. Findings and caveats of the study: Contracting CD4+ clones sat mainly in CM and EM; CD8+ in EMRA.

Each CDR3 protein gets one entry after TCRdb re-called the 5' RACE reads with MiXCR. The sample holds around 200,000 distinct CDR3 sequences, roughly 18% seen once. For this clonotype: Its specificity is unknown.

The sequencing sample was made of PBMCs or a T cell subset sorted from them (not recorded which). The receptor was isolated from a young man who had mild COVID-19 (a few samples of this study predate the infection). Cell type and time point are not known.

In nucleotides, the CDR3 is TGTGCCAGCAGCTTGTTCTTCCGGGGAACTAGCACAGATACGCAGTATTTT. This encodes CASSLFFRGTSTDTQYF. The J gene is TRBJ2-3, the V gene TRBV5-4, with D maybe TRBD2 (5 bases). Per the germline V gene, CDR1 is SGHNT and CDR2 is YYREEE (reference sequence). V shed 1 base and J shed 0 bases, with 15 bases lying between them. The CDR3 covers 17 residues. The variable domain in full, with the rest retrieved from reference TRBV5-4 and TRBJ2-3, is ETGVTQSPTHLIKTRGQQVTLRCSSQSGHNTVSWYQQALGQGPQFIFQYYREEENGRGNFPPRFSGLQFPNYSSELNVNALELDDSALYLCASSLFFRGTSTDTQYFGPGTRLTVL.